This entry lists 26 T cell receptor beta chains sequenced from one sample in a study of blood T cells in healthy people across ages. Primers used in a second PCR of about 6 to 11 cycles were a sample-barcoded 5' primer and a J-beta primer mix. TCRdb reanalysed the 5' RACE reads using MiXCR and keeps one entry per CDR3 protein. The sample records about 1.5 million distinct CDR3 sequences, around 40% being singletons. Material for sequencing was blood. Receptors originate from a woman between 18 and 29 years old in good health.

This clonotype turned up a few times. The chain uses TRBV9 and TRBJ1-2; D not resolved. This CDR3 contains 16 residues. The V and J ends lost 0 bases and 0 bases respectively, with 12 bases between them. Per germline, CDR1 SGDLS and CDR2 YYNGEE. Here the CDR3 DNA reads TGTGCCAGCAGCGTAGCTAGTACAAATACTAACTATGGCTACACCTTC. This encodes CASSVASTNTNYGYTF.

This clonotype was observed a handful of times. The chain employs TRBV7-9 and TRBJ1-2; 8 nucleotides align to TRBD1. The CDR3 has 14 residues. Losses at the gene ends were 4 bases for V and 4 bases for J; bases not matched to a gene: 5. Germline-derived CDR1 and CDR2 are SEHNR and FQNEAQ (reference sequence). The CDR3 bases are TGTGCCAGCAGCTCCCCGGACAGGGTCTATGGCTACACCTTC. Its translation is CASSSPDRVYGYTF. Combining the CDR3 with reference TRBV7-9 and TRBJ1-2 gives the whole variable domain DTGVSQNPRHKITKRGQNVTFRCDPISEHNRLYWYRQTLGQGPEFLTYFQNEAQLEKSRLLSDRFSAERPKGSFSTLEIQRTEQGDSAMYLCASSSPDRVYGYTFGSGTRLTVV.

The chain combines TRBV3-1 with TRBJ1-4, with unresolved D. The germline V and J ends were trimmed by 0 bases and 5 bases, with 10 bases remaining between them. Germline loops: CDR1 LGHDT, CDR2 YNNKEL (reference sequence). The CDR3 contains 15 residues. The CDR3 DNA reads TGTGCCAGCAGCCAAGATTCGTCCAGGAATGAAAAACTGTTTTTT. Amino acids: CASSQDSSRNEKLFF.

This clonotype has just a few counts. This chain joins TRBV29-1 and TRBJ1-2; tentatively, D is TRBD1 (5 bases). Germline CDR1 reads SQVTM; CDR2 reads ANQGSEA. The CDR3 has 16 amino acids. V lost 1 base, J lost 4 bases, and 19 bases lay in between. The CDR3 bases are TGCAGCGTTGAAGCTGGGGCTACAGGACCGCGCTATGGCTACACCTTC. Protein product: CSVEAGATGPRYGYTF.

The chain couples TRBV5-1 to TRBJ2-5; a weak D match, TRBD1 (6 bases). The germline CDR1 and CDR2 sequences are SGHRS and YFSETQ. Trimming stripped 5 bases from V and 2 bases from J, with 22 bases between. This CDR3 has 17 amino acids. CDR3 DNA sequence: TGCGCCAGCAGTCAGGGGCGCTACCTTCTACGACAAGAGACCCAGTACTTC. This codes for CASSQGRYLLRQETQYF.

V is TRBV6-5 and J is TRBJ2-6, with D possibly being TRBD1 (6 bases). Trimming stripped 6 bases from V and 0 bases from J, with 12 bases between. CDR1 MNHEY and CDR2 SVGAGI come from the germline V gene. The CDR3 contains 16 residues. The CDR3 DNA reads TGTGCCAGCAGCCTTACAGGGATCTCTGGGGCCAACGTCCTGACTTTC. The encoded protein is CASSLTGISGANVLTF.

V usage is TRBV28 and J usage is TRBJ1-2; 10 positions match TRBD1. V lost 5 bases and J lost 3; bases outside the gene matches: 6. Germline loops: CDR1 MDHEN, CDR2 SYDVKM. The length of the CDR3 is 15 residues. The CDR3 loop is CASSAGQGVYYGYTF. In DNA, the CDR3 is TGTGCCAGCAGTGCTGGACAGGGGGTTTACTATGGCTACACCTTC.

This clonotype was detected a few times. DNA for the CDR3: TGCGCCAGCAGCTTGGCATCATCCAAAAGCTCTGGGGCCAACGTCCTGACTTTC. Protein product: CASSLASSKSSGANVLTF. The chain carries TRBV5-1 and TRBJ2-6; D unresolved. Germline V CDR1 and CDR2: SGHRS, YFSETQ. Trimming removed 0 bases at V and 0 bases at J, with 13 bases between. The length of the CDR3 is 18 residues.

This clonotype was detected ten times or more. The V gene is TRBV20-1, the J gene TRBJ2-3, with a weak D call TRBD2 (6 bases). Germline loops: CDR1 DFQATT, CDR2 SNEGSKA (reference sequence). V was pared by 6 bases and J by 1 base, with 17 bases between. The CDR3 spans 15 residues. DNA of the CDR3: TGCAGTGCCACTCGCCCGACTAGTGGCACAGATACGCAGTATTTT. It yields the protein CSATRPTSGTDTQYF.

This clonotype has more than one count but fewer than ten. The V call is TRBV7-3, the J call TRBJ2-5; the D is unclear. Germline V gene sequence: CDR1 SGHTA, CDR2 FQGTGA. V was shortened by 4 bases and J by 2 bases, with 8 bases between the two germline ends. The CDR3 length is 13 residues. CDR3 bases: TGTGCCAGCAGCTCGGTGTTTCAAGAGACCCAGTACTTC. Translation gives CASSSVFQETQYF.

The chain employs TRBV20-1 and TRBJ2-5; no clear D. From germline, CDR1 is DFQATT and CDR2 SNEGSKA (reference sequence). This CDR3 has 11 residues. Between the trimmed V and J ends, which lost 0 bases and 11 bases, there was a span of 10 bases. The CDR3 region has the DNA TGCAGTGCTAGAGATCTGCGGTTGCAGTACTTC. Translation: CSARDLRLQYF.

The rearrangement joins TRBV3-1 to TRBJ2-1, with D perhaps assigned TRBD1 or TRBD2 (6 bases each). V lost 3 bases to trimming and J lost 9 bases, with 18 bases between them. The CDR3 totals 15 residues. Germline CDR1 LGHDT, CDR2 YNNKEL (reference sequence). The CDR3 coding sequence is TGTGCCAGCAGCCACCTATCGGGGGCTGGCGGTGAGCAGTTCTTC. Protein: CASSHLSGAGGEQFF.

The V gene is TRBV12-3 or TRBV12-4, the J gene TRBJ2-1; 16 bases agree with TRBD2. The V and J ends lost 1 base and 2 bases, in that order; junction bases with no gene match: 8. The CDR3 sequence is 20 residues long. The CDR3: CASSLGRTGTSGRAYNEQFF. CDR3 nucleotides: TGTGCCAGCAGTTTAGGTCGGACAGGGACTAGCGGGAGGGCCTACAATGAGCAGTTCTTC.

This rearrangement joins TRBV7-2 to TRBJ1-2, with a tentative D call TRBD1 (5 bases). CDR1 SGHTA and CDR2 FQGNSA come from the germline V gene. The germline V and J ends were trimmed by 0 bases and 4 bases, with 9 bases remaining between them. The CDR3 spans 14 residues. Here the CDR3 DNA reads TGTGCCAGCAGCTTAGCACCCAGGGCCTATGGCTACACCTTC. Protein product: CASSLAPRAYGYTF. The entire variable domain, with the rest obtained from reference TRBV7-2 and TRBJ1-2, is as follows: GAGVSQSPSNKVTEKGKDVELRCDPISGHTALYWYRQSLGQGLEFLIYFQGNSAPDKSGLPSDRFSAERTGGSVSTLTIQRTQQEDSAVYLCASSLAPRAYGYTFGSGTRLTVV.

This clonotype was counted between two and nine times. This chain joins TRBV5-1 and TRBJ2-1; weak D call: TRBD1 (8 bases). This CDR3 contains 13 residues. With 6 bases removed from V and 7 bases from J, the gap between germline ends came to 14 bases. The V gene's germline CDR1 is SGHRS and CDR2 YFSETQ. CDR3 coding DNA: TGCGCCAGCAAACAGGGGGGGATTAATGAGCAGTTCTTC. This sequence encodes CASKQGGINEQFF. Filled out from reference TRBV5-1 and TRBJ2-1, the complete variable domain reads KAGVTQTPRYLIKTRGQQVTLSCSPISGHRSVSWYQQTPGQGLQFLFEYFSETQRNKGNFPGRFSGRQFSNSRSEMNVSTLELGDSALYLCASKQGGINEQFFGPGTRLTVL.

This clonotype has more than one count but fewer than ten. The V and J genes are TRBV20-1 and TRBJ1-2, with 9 positions matching TRBD1. The CDR3 loop spans 14 amino acids. Germline lookup yields CDR1 DFQATT and CDR2 SNEGSKA (reference sequence). V shed 5 bases, J shed 1 base, and the junction held 5 bases outside the gene matches. The CDR3 DNA is TGCAGTGCTCTACAGGGGGCCCTTAACTATGGCTACACCTTC. Translation: CSALQGALNYGYTF.

This clonotype has more than one count but fewer than ten. The V and J genes are TRBV29-1 and TRBJ2-1, with a tentative D call TRBD2 (7 bases). Germline CDR1 reads SQVTM; CDR2 reads ANQGSEA. The CDR3 sequence is 16 residues long. The V and J ends lost 4 bases and 4 bases respectively, with 20 bases between them. CDR3 nucleotide sequence: TGCAGCGTTGTCTTAAGGGGGAGCGGGGAATACAATGAGCAGTTCTTC. Translating it yields CSVVLRGSGEYNEQFF.

This chain links TRBV5-1 with TRBJ2-7; D remains ambiguous. This CDR3 is 13 amino acids long. Germline CDR1 is SGHRS and CDR2 is YFSETQ. The V end lost 7 bases, the J end lost 6 bases, and 17 bases lay between the germline ends. CDR3 in DNA: TGCGCCAGCGGGTCTAGAATGAGCCCCGAGCAGTACTTC. The encoded protein is CASGSRMSPEQYF.

This chain connects TRBV3-1 to TRBJ1-4; no reliable D call. The CDR3 has 14 residues. V lost 1 base to trimming and J lost 8 bases, with 11 bases between them. The germline CDR1 and CDR2 sequences are LGHDT and YNNKEL (reference sequence). In nucleotides, the CDR3 is TGTGCCAGCAGCCAAGTGGCCAGGAGGGAAAAACTGTTTTTT. It is translated as CASSQVARREKLFF. Complete variable domain (other parts from reference TRBV3-1 and TRBJ1-4): DTAVSQTPKYLVTQMGNDKSIKCEQNLGHDTMYWYKQDSKKFLKIMFSYNNKELIINETVPNRFSPKSPDKAHLNLHINSLELGDSAVYFCASSQVARREKLFFGSGTQLSVL.

The rearrangement joins TRBV20-1 to TRBJ2-7, with D unclear. The V gene lost 5 bases and the J gene lost 3 bases, with 17 bases spanning the gap. In germline, CDR1 is DFQATT, CDR2 SNEGSKA (reference sequence). The CDR3 contains 14 residues. This CDR3 reads CSARRSGSFYEQYF. In nucleotides, the CDR3 is TGCAGTGCTCGCAGGTCCGGATCCTTCTACGAGCAGTACTTC.

This clonotype was seen only once. CDR3 in amino acids: CSALFSRGSYEQYF. In DNA, the CDR3 is TGCAGTGCTTTATTCTCGAGGGGGTCCTACGAGCAGTACTTC. This chain joins TRBV20-1 and TRBJ2-7, with a possible D match to TRBD1 (6 bases). Germline V gene sequence: CDR1 DFQATT, CDR2 SNEGSKA (reference sequence). This CDR3 has 14 amino acids. V was trimmed by 5 bases and J by 1 base, leaving 15 bases between them.

V usage is TRBV20-1 and J usage is TRBJ2-7; D is perhaps TRBD1 (6 bases). This CDR3 has 12 amino acids. The germline gives CDR1 DFQATT, CDR2 SNEGSKA (reference sequence). Trimming left V 4 bases short and J 7 bases short, with 14 bases between. For the CDR3, the DNA is TGCAGTGCTAACCCAGGGGATGGGGAGCAGTACTTC. The encoded protein is CSANPGDGEQYF.

In this sample, this clonotype turned up a few times. The CDR3 region has the DNA TGTGCCACCAGTGATTTTGGCGCGTTCCTGTTTTTT. It specifies CATSDFGAFLFF. The gene calls are TRBV24-1 and TRBJ2-2; D is undetermined. CDR3 size: 12 residues. Looked up from germline, CDR1 is KGHDR and CDR2 is SFDVKD. Trimming shortened V by 1 base and J by 14 bases, and 10 bases separated the two germline ends.

The chain carries TRBV28 and TRBJ2-7, with TRBD2 matching over 11 bases. CDR3 size: 14 residues. CDR1 MDHEN and CDR2 SYDVKM come from the germline V gene. V lost 5 bases to trimming and J lost 2 bases; unmatched junction nucleotides: 2. The chain's CDR3 is CASSILAGAYEQYF. In DNA, the CDR3 is TGTGCCAGCAGTATACTAGCGGGAGCCTACGAGCAGTACTTC.

V is TRBV29-1 and J is TRBJ1-1; no clear D. Trimming cost V 7 bases and J 0 bases, with 12 bases left between them. The CDR3 has 13 residues. CDR1 is SQVTM and CDR2 is ANQGSEA in the germline V gene. The CDR3 here is CSGMTSLNTEAFF. For the CDR3, the DNA is TGCAGCGGCATGACCTCCTTGAACACTGAAGCTTTCTTT.

This clonotype has just a few counts. The chain links TRBV12-3 or TRBV12-4 to TRBJ1-5; 10 nucleotides align to TRBD1. The CDR3 sequence is 18 residues long. V lost 2 bases, J lost 0 bases, and 7 bases stayed unmatched. CDR3 amino acids: CASSLYQTGGSSNQPQHF. In DNA, the CDR3 is TGTGCCAGCAGTTTATACCAGACAGGGGGCAGTAGCAATCAGCCCCAGCATTTT.